One and the same sample provided the 14 T cell receptor beta chains below, sequenced in a study of T cell repertoires in ileal Crohn's disease. This table comes from immunoSEQ multiplex PCR, and its TCRdb copy is limited to in-frame clones, with some not included. This table holds fewer than 16,000 clones, 80% found once. Input material: ileal tissue. These receptors came from an adult with Crohn's disease.

This chain joins TRBV2 and TRBJ2-2; D not certain. The length of the CDR3 is 15 residues. V lost 8 bases and J lost 2, with 15 bases in between. From germline, CDR1 is SNHLY and CDR2 FYNNEI. Written as DNA, the CDR3 is TGTGCCAGCCGCAGTTTAACAGATAACACCGGGGAGCTGTTTTTT. Translating gives CASRSLTDNTGELFF.

The chain combines TRBV7-2 with TRBJ1-1; D might be TRBD1 (6 bases). V was clipped by 0 bases and J by 7 bases, with 12 bases between them. CDR1 and CDR2 from the germline V gene are SGHTA and FQGNSA. The CDR3 spans 14 residues. The CDR3 loop reads CASSLAIRGHEAFF. The CDR3 region has the DNA TGTGCCAGCAGCTTAGCGATCAGGGGCCATGAAGCTTTCTTT.

J is TRBJ1-2 and V is TRBV5-1; tentatively, D is TRBD1 (5 bases). The CDR3 extends over 14 amino acids. V lost 4 bases, J lost 8 bases, and 18 bases lay in between. Germline V gene lookup returns CDR1 SGHRS and CDR2 YFSETQ. The CDR3 region has the DNA TGCGCCAGCAGCCTCCCGGGGGGATCTAACGGCTACACCTTC. Its protein product is CASSLPGGSNGYTF.

The chain has TRBV10-3 and TRBJ2-3; 10 bases map to TRBD2. There are 15 residues in the CDR3. Germline loops: CDR1 ENHRY, CDR2 SYGVKD. V gave up 4 bases and J gave up 5 bases; unmatched junction bases: 6. CDR3 DNA: TGTGCCATCAGTGCTAGCGGGGGTGAGGGAGATACGCAGTATTTT. The encoded protein is CAISASGGEGDTQYF.

In this sample, this clone turned up a few times. This sequence joins TRBV30 and TRBJ2-7, with D possibly being TRBD2 (6 bases). The CDR3 is 13 amino acids. With 0 bases removed from V and 12 bases from J, the gap between germline ends came to 18 bases. Germline V gene data show CDR1 as GTSNPN and CDR2 as SVGIG (reference sequence). CDR3 in amino acids: CAWSVRGTALGYF. In nucleotides, the CDR3 is TGTGCCTGGAGTGTACGGGGGACGGCCTTGGGGTACTTC.

As concerns this clone: This specimen includes other DNA sequences encoding the same CDR3. The rearrangement joins TRBV9 to TRBJ1-2; D ambiguous. CDR1 is SGDLS and CDR2 is YYNGEE in the germline V gene. V was cut by 0 bases and J by 3 bases, with 6 bases left in between. The CDR3 extends over 13 amino acids. CDR3 nucleotides: TGTGCCAGCAGCGTAGGCCAGGACTATGGCTACACCTTC. Translated, it gives CASSVGQDYGYTF.

The count of this clone is one. The CDR3 spells CASSGWDRGWGGSNQPQHF. CDR3 coding DNA: TGTGCCAGCAGTGGTTGGGACAGGGGGTGGGGGGGTAGCAATCAGCCCCAGCATTTT. V gene TRBV6-1 combines with J gene TRBJ1-5; 11 bases map to TRBD1. J lost 0 bases, V lost 4 bases, and 11 bases had no gene match. Germline assignment: CDR1 MNHNS and CDR2 SASEGT. This CDR3 has 19 amino acids.

This chain uses TRBV6-1 with TRBJ1-2, with D hard to call. Trimming removed 0 bases at V and 4 bases at J, with 6 bases between. The CDR3 runs to 13 residues. Germline CDR1 MNHNS, CDR2 SASEGT. CDR3 nucleotides: TGTGCCAGCAGTGAAGCTGGGAGCTATGGCTACACCTTC. It yields the protein CASSEAGSYGYTF.

The chain employs TRBV27 and TRBJ2-1; tentative D call: TRBD1 (6 bases). V was trimmed by 4 bases and J by 5 bases, leaving 15 bases between them. The CDR3 sequence is 15 residues long. Germline assignment: CDR1 MNHEY and CDR2 SMNVEV (reference sequence). The CDR3 coding sequence is TGTGCCAGCAGTTCCAACAGGGATTCTAACAATGAGCAGTTCTTC. Translated, it gives CASSSNRDSNNEQFF.

This clone has a single count. V is TRBV10-3 and J is TRBJ1-2; 7 nucleotides match TRBD1. Germline loops: CDR1 ENHRY, CDR2 SYGVKD. V dropped 6 bases and J dropped 1; count of bases not matched to a gene: 5. CDR3 length: 14 amino acids. CDR3 sequence (DNA): TGTGCCATCAGGTCGGGACAGAATAACTATGGCTACACCTTC. This translates into CAIRSGQNNYGYTF.

J is TRBJ2-7 and V is TRBV7-9; tentatively, D is TRBD1 (6 bases). The CDR3 contains 14 residues. V lost 1 base, J lost 3 bases, and 10 bases lay in between. Germline V CDR1 and CDR2: SEHNR, FQNEAQ (reference sequence). CDR3 region: CASSLGGTSYEQYF. DNA for the CDR3: TGTGCCAGCAGCTTAGGGGGGACAAGCTACGAGCAGTACTTC.

The chain employs TRBV6-4 and TRBJ2-1; 12 bases match TRBD1. V lost 7 bases and J lost 10; bases outside the gene matches: 8. The CDR3 extends over 14 amino acids. The germline gives CDR1 MRHNA, CDR2 SNTAGT. The CDR3 here is CASKRGQGAQEQFF. In DNA, the CDR3 is TGTGCCAGCAAACGGGGACAGGGGGCTCAAGAGCAGTTCTTC.

The DNA for the CDR3 is TGTGCCAGACGGGACAGCAAAGAGACCCAGTACTTC. Amino acid sequence: CARRDSKETQYF. The V and J genes are TRBV2 and TRBJ2-5; 7 positions match TRBD1. V was clipped by 9 bases and J by 3 bases; unmatched bases: 4. Germline CDR1 is SNHLY and CDR2 is FYNNEI. CDR3 size: 12 residues.

The chain employs TRBV9 and TRBJ2-1; possibly TRBD2 for D (6 bases). V was cut by 4 bases and J by 9 bases, with 17 bases left in between. The CDR3 covers 14 residues. Per germline, CDR1 SGDLS and CDR2 YYNGEE. The CDR3 bases are TGTGCCAGCAGCCCGGGACTCCACGGCCCTGAGCAGTTCTTC. Translation: CASSPGLHGPEQFF.